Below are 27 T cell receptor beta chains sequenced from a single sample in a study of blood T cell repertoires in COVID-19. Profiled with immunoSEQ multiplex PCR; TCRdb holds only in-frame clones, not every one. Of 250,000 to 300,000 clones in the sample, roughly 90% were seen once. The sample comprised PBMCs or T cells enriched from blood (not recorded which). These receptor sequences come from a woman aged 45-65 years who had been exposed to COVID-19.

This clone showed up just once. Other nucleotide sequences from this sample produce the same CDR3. CDR3 DNA sequence: TGCGCCAGCAGCCCCCGAGACAGCTCCTATAATTCACCCCTCCACTTT. Its translation: CASSPRDSSYNSPLHF. V is TRBV5-1 and J is TRBJ1-6, with D maybe TRBD1 (5 bases). The V gene's germline CDR1 is SGHRS and CDR2 YFSETQ. Trimming took 4 bases from V and 0 from J, leaving 11 bases between them. There are 16 residues in the CDR3.

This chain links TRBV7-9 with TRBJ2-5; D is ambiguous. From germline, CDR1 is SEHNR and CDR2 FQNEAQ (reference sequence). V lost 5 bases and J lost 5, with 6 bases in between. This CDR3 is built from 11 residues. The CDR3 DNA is TGTGCCAGCAGCACCGGGGAGACCCAGTACTTC. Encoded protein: CASSTGETQYF.

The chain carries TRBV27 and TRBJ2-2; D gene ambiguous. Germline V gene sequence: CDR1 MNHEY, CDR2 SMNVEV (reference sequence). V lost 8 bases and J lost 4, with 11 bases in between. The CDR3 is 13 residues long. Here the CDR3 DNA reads TGTGCCAGCTTGGCTGGTCTCACCGGGGAGCTGTTTTTT. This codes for CASLAGLTGELFF.

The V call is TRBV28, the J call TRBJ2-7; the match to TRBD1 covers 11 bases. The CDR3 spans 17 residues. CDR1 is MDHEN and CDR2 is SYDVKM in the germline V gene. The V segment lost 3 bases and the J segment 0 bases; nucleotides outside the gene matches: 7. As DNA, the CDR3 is TGTGCCAGCAGTTTTCCTCCCGGGACAGGGGGCTCCTACGAGCAGTACTTC. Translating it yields CASSFPPGTGGSYEQYF.

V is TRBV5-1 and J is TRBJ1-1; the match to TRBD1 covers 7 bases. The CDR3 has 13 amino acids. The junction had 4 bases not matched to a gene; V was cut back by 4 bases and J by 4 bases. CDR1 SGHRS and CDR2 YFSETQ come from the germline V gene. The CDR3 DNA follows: TGCGCCAGCAGCGGGGGACAGAGCACTGAAGCTTTCTTT. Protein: CASSGGQSTEAFF.

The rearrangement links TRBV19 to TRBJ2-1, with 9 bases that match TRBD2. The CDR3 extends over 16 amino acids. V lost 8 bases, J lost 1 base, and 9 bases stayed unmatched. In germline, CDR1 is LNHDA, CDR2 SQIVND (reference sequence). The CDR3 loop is CASSGAGGLSYNEQFF. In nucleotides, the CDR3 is TGTGCCAGTTCTGGGGCGGGGGGGCTTTCCTACAATGAGCAGTTCTTC.

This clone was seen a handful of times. The CDR3: CASSQEWAGNTEAFF. CDR3 coding DNA: TGTGCCAGCAGCCAAGAGTGGGCGGGAAACACTGAAGCTTTCTTT. V and J are TRBV3-1 (or the pseudogene TRBV3-2) and TRBJ1-1; D gene ambiguous. The germline CDR1 and CDR2 sequences are LGHDT and YNNKEL (reference sequence). Trimming left V 0 bases short and J 2 bases short, with 10 bases between. This CDR3 is 15 amino acids long.

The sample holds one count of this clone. The CDR3 is CASSDVTAGYTF. CDR3 DNA sequence: TGTGCCAGCAGCGACGTAACAGCTGGCTACACCTTC. This sequence joins TRBV9 and TRBJ1-2; D ambiguous. From germline, CDR1 is SGDLS and CDR2 YYNGEE. The CDR3 loop spans 12 amino acids. V was shortened by 3 bases and J by 7 bases, with 10 bases between the two germline ends. Filled out from reference TRBV9 and TRBJ1-2, the complete variable domain reads DSGVTQTPKHLITATGQRVTLRCSPRSGDLSVYWYQQSLDQGLQFLIQYYNGEERAKGNILERFSAQQFPDLHSELNLSSLELGDSALYFCASSDVTAGYTFGSGTRLTVV.

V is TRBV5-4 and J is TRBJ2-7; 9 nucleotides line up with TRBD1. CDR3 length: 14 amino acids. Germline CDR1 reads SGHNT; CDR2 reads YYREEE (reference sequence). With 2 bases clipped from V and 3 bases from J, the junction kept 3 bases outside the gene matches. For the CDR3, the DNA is TGTGCCAGCAGCTTCCGACAGGGGGGCTACGAGCAGTACTTC. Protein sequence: CASSFRQGGYEQYF.

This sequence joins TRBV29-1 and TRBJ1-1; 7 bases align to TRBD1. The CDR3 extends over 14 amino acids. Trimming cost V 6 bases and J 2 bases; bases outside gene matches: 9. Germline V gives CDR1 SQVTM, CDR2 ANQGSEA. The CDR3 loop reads CSVQLGGGNTEAFF. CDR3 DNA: TGCAGCGTCCAATTAGGGGGCGGAAACACTGAAGCTTTCTTT.

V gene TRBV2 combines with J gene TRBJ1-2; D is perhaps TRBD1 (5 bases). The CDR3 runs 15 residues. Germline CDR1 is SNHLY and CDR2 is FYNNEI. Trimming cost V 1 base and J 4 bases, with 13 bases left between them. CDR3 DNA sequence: TGTGCCAGCAGTGAAGTGGACACCATGGGCTATGGCTACACCTTC. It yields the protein CASSEVDTMGYGYTF. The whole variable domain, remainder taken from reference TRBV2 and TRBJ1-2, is EPEVTQTPSHQVTQMGQEVILRCVPISNHLYFYWYRQILGQKVEFLVSFYNNEISEKSEIFDDQFSVERPDGSNFTLKIRSTKLEDSAMYFCASSEVDTMGYGYTFGSGTRLTVV.

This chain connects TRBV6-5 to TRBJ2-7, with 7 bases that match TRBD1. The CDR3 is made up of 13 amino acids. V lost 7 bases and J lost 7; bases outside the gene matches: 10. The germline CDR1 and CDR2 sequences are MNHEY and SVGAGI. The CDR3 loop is CASNRDRSGEQYF. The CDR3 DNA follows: TGTGCCAGCAACAGGGACAGATCTGGGGAGCAGTACTTC.

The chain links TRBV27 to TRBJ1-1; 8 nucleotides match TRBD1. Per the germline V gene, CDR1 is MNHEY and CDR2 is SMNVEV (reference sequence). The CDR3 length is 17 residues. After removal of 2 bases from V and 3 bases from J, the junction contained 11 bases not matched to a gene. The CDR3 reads CASSLNGRGLQDTEAFF. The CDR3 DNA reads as TGTGCCAGCAGTTTAAACGGCAGGGGGCTTCAGGACACTGAAGCTTTCTTT.

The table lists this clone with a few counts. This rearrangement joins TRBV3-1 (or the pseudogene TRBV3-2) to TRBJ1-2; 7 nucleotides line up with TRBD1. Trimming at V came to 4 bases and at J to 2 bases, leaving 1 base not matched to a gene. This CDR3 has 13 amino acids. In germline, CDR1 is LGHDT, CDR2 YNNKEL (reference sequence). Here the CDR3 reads CASSPQGNYGYTF. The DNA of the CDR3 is TGTGCCAGCAGCCCACAGGGGAACTATGGCTACACCTTC.

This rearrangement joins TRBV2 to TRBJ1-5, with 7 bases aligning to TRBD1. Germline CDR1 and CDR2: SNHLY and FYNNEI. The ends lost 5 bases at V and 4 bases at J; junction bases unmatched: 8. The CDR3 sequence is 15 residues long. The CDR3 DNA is TGTGCCAGCAGTACCCAGGCAGGGGGGAATCAGCCCCAGCATTTT. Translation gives CASSTQAGGNQPQHF. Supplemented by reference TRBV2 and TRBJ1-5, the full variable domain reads EPEVTQTPSHQVTQMGQEVILRCVPISNHLYFYWYRQILGQKVEFLVSFYNNEISEKSEIFDDQFSVERPDGSNFTLKIRSTKLEDSAMYFCASSTQAGGNQPQHFGDGTRLSIL.

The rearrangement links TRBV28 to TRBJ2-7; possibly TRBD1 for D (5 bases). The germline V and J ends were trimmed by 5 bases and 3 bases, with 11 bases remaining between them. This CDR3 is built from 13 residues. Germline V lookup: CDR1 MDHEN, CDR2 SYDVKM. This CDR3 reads CASSLGVLYEQYF. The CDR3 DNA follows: TGTGCCAGCAGTCTAGGGGTGCTCTACGAGCAGTACTTC.

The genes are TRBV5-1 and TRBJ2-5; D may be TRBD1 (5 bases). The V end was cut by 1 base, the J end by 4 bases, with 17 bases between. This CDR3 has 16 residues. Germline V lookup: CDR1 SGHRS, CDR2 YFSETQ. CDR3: CASSLLRPGMGETQYF. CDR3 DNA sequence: TGCGCCAGCAGCTTGTTGCGTCCAGGGATGGGAGAGACCCAGTACTTC.

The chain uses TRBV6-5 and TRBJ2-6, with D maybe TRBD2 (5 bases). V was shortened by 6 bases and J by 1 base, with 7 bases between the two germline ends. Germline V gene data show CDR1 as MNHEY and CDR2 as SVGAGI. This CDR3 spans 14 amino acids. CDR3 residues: CASSEGSGANVLTF. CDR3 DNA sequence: TGTGCCAGCAGCGAGGGATCTGGGGCCAACGTCCTGACTTTC.

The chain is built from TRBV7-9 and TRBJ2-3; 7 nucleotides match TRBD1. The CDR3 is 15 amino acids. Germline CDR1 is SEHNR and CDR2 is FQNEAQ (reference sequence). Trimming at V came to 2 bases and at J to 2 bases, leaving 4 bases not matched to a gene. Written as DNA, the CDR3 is TGTGCCAGCAGCTTACGAGGGGGCACCACAGATACGCAGTATTTT. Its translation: CASSLRGGTTDTQYF.

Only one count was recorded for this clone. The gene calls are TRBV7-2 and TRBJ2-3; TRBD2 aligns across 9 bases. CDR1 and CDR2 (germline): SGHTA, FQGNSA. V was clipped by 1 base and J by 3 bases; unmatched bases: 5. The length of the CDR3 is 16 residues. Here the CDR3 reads CASSLGALAGTDTQYF. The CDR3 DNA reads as TGTGCCAGCAGCTTAGGGGCGCTAGCGGGGACAGATACGCAGTATTTT.

In DNA, the CDR3 is TGTGCCTCTCTACAGGGGAAGGCGTCTGGAAACACCATATATTTT. Translating it yields CASLQGKASGNTIYF. The rearrangement joins TRBV28 to TRBJ1-3, with 7 nucleotides matching TRBD1. This CDR3 is built from 15 residues. With V trimmed by 11 bases and J by 1 base, 11 bases remained unmatched. Germline CDR1 reads MDHEN; CDR2 reads SYDVKM.

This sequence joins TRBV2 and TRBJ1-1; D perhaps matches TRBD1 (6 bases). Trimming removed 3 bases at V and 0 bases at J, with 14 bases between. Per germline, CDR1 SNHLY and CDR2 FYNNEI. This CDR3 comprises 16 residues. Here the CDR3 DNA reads TGTGCCAGCAGTGAGGTTCGGACAGCCGTGAACACTGAAGCTTTCTTT. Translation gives CASSEVRTAVNTEAFF.

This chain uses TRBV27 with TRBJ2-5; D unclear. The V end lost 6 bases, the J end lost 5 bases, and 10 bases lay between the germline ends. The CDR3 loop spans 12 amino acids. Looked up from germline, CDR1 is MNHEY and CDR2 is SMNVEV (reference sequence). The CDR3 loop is CASRAGWETQYF. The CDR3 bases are TGTGCCAGCAGAGCTGGTTGGGAGACCCAGTACTTC.

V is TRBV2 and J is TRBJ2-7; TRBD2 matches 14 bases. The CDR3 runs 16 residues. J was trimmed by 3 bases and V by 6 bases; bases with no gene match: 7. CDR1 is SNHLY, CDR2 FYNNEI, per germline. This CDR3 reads CASRNQGLAGVYEQYF. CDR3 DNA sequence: TGTGCCAGCAGGAACCAGGGACTAGCGGGGGTCTACGAGCAGTACTTC.

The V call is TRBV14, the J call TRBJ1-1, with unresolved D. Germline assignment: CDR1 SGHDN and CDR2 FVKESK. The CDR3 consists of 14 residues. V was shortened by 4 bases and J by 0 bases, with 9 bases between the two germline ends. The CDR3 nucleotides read TGTGCCAGCAGCCCGAGGGATCTGAACACTGAAGCTTTCTTT. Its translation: CASSPRDLNTEAFF.

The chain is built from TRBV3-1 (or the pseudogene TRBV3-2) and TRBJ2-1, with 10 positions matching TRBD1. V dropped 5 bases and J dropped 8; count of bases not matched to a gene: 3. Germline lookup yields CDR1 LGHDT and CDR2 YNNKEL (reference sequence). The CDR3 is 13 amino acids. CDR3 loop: CASSRGQGYEQFF. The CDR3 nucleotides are TGTGCCAGCAGCAGGGGACAGGGGTATGAGCAGTTCTTC.

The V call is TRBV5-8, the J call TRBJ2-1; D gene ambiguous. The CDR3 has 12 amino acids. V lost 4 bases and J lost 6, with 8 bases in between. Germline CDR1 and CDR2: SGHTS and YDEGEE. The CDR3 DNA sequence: TGTGCCAGCAGCCTGGTACTCAATGAGCAGTTCTTC. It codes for CASSLVLNEQFF.